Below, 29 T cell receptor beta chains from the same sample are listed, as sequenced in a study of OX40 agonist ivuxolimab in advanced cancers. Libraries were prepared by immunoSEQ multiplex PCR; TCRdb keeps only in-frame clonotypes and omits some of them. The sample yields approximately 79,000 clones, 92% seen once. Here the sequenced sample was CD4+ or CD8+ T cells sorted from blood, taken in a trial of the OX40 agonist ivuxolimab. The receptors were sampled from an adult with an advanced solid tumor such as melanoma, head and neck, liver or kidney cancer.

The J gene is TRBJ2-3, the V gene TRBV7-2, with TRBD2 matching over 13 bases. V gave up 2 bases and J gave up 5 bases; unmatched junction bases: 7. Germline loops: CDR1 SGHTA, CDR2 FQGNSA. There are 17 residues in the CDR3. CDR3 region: CASSLIGLAGERDTQYF. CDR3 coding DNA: TGTGCCAGCAGCTTAATAGGACTAGCGGGGGAGCGAGATACGCAGTATTTT.

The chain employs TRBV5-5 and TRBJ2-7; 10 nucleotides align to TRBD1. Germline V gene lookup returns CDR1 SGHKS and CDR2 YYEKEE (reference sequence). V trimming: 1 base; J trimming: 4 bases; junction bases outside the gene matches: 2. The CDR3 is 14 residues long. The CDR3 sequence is CASSLWDRGYEQYF. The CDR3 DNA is TGTGCCAGCAGCTTGTGGGACAGGGGTTACGAGCAGTACTTC.

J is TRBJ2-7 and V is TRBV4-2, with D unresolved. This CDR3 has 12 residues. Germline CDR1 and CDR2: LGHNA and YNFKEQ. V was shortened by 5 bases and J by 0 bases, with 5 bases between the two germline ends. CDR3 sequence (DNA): TGTGCCAGCAGCAACCCCTCCTACGAGCAGTACTTC. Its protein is CASSNPSYEQYF.

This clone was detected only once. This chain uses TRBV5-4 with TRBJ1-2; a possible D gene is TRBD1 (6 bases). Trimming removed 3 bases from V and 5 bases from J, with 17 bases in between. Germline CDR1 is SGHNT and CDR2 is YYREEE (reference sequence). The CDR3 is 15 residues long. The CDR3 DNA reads TGTGCCAGCAGCTCCCCCAGGGGCGCGGGGTATGGCTACACCTTC. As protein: CASSSPRGAGYGYTF.

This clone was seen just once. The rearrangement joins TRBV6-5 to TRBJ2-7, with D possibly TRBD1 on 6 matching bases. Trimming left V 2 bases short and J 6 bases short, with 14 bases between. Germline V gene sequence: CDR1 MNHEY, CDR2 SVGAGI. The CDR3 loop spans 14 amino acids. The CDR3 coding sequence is TGTGCCAGCAGTTACGACTCAGGGGTGGGCGAGCAGTACTTC. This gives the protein CASSYDSGVGEQYF.

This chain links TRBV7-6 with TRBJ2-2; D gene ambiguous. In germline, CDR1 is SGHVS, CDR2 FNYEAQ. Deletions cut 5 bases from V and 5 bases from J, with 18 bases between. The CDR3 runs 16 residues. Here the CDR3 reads CASSPEANVATGELFF. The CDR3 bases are TGTGCCAGCAGCCCAGAAGCGAACGTGGCAACCGGGGAGCTGTTTTTT.

The CDR3 is CASRNRQGADETQYF. CDR3 coding DNA: TGTGCCAGCAGAAATCGACAGGGAGCGGACGAGACCCAGTACTTC. The chain uses TRBV7-9 and TRBJ2-5; 7 nucleotides line up with TRBD1. J gave up 5 bases and V 6 bases, and 12 bases lay outside the gene matches. Germline-derived CDR1 and CDR2 are SEHNR and FQNEAQ (reference sequence). The CDR3 is 15 residues long.

The DNA for the CDR3 is TGTGCCAGCACGTTTACCCGTGGCGGGACCTCCTACGAGCAGTACTTC. Its translation: CASTFTRGGTSYEQYF. This rearrangement joins TRBV2 to TRBJ2-7; maybe TRBD2 (6 bases). This CDR3 has 16 residues. Germline CDR1 is SNHLY and CDR2 is FYNNEI. The V gene lost 7 bases and the J gene lost 0 bases, with 19 bases spanning the gap.

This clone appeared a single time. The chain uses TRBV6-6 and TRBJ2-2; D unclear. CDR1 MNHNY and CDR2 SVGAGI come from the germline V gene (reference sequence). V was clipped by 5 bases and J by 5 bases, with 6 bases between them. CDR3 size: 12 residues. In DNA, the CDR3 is TGTGCCAGCAGTCCTAGAACCGGGGAGCTGTTTTTT. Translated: CASSPRTGELFF.

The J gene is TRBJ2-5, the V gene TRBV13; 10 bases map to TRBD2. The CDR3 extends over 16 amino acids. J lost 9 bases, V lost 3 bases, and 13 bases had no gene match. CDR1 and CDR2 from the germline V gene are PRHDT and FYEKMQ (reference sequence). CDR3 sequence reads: CASSLTTSGPQGAQYF. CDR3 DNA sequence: TGTGCCAGCAGCTTGACGACTAGCGGGCCACAGGGGGCCCAGTACTTC.

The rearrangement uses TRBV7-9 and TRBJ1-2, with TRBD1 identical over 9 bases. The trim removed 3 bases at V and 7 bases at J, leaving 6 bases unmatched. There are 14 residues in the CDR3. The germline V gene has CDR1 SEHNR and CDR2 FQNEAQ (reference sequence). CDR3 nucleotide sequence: TGTGCCAGCAGCTTGGACAGGGGCGGGTTTGGCTACACCTTC. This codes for CASSLDRGGFGYTF.

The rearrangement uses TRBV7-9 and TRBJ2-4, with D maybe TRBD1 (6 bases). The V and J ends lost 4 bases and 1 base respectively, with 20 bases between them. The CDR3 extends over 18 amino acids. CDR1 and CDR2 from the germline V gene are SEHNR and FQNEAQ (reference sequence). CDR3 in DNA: TGTGCCAGCAGCTATACAGGGAGTGGAGAGAAGGCCAAAAACATTCAGTACTTC. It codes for CASSYTGSGEKAKNIQYF.

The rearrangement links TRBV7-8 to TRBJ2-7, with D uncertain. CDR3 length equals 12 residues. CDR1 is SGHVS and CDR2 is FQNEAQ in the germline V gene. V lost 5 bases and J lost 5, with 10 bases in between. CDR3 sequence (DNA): TGTGCCAGCAGCCCCACGACAAACGAGCAGTACTTC. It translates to CASSPTTNEQYF. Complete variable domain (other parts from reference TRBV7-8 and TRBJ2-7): GAGVSQSPRYKVAKRGQDVALRCDPISGHVSLFWYQQALGQGPEFLTYFQNEAQLDKSGLPSDRFFAERPEGSVSTLKIQRTQQEDSAVYLCASSPTTNEQYFGPGTRLTVT.

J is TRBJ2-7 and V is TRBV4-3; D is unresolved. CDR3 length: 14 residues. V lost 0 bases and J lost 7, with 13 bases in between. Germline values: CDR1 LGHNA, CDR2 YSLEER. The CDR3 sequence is CASSQEVTGTEQYF. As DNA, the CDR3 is TGCGCCAGCAGCCAAGAAGTCACGGGTACTGAGCAGTACTTC.

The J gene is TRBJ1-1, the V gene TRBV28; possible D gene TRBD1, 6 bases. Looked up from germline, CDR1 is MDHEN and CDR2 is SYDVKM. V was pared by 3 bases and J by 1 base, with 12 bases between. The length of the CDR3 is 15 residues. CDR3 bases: TGTGCCAGCAGTTTCTCCCCGACAGGGAACACTGAAGCTTTCTTT. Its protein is CASSFSPTGNTEAFF.

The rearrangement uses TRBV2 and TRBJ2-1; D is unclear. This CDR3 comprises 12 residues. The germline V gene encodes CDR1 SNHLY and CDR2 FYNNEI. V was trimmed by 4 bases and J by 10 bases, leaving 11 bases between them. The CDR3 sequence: CASSASLTEQFF. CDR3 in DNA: TGTGCCAGCAGTGCATCCTTGACCGAGCAGTTCTTC.

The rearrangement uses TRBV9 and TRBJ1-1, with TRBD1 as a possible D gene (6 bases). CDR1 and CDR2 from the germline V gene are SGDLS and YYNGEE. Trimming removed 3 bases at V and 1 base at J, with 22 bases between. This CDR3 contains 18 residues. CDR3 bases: TGTGCCAGCAGCGCCACGATAATGGGCGGGACAAGGAACACTGAAGCTTTCTTT. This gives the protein CASSATIMGGTRNTEAFF.

CDR3 nucleotide sequence: TGTGCCAGCAGTTTATCTGGCTACGAGCAGTACTTC. It encodes CASSLSGYEQYF. The chain joins TRBV27 to TRBJ2-7; no clear D gene. This CDR3 region has 12 residues. V lost 0 bases, J lost 3 bases, and 3 bases lay in between. Germline V lookup: CDR1 MNHEY, CDR2 SMNVEV (reference sequence).

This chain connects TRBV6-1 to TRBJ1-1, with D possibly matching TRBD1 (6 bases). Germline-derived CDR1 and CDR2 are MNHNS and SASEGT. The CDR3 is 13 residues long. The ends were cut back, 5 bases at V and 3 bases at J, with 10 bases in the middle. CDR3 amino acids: CASSSRTDTEAFF. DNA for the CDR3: TGTGCCAGCAGTTCCCGGACAGACACTGAAGCTTTCTTT.

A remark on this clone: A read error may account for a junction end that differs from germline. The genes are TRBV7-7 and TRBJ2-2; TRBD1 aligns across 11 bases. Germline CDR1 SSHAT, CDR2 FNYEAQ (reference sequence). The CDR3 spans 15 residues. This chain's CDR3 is CASSAGTGGTGELFF. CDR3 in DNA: TGTGCTAGCAGCGCAGGGACAGGGGGTACCGGGGAGCTGTTTTTT.

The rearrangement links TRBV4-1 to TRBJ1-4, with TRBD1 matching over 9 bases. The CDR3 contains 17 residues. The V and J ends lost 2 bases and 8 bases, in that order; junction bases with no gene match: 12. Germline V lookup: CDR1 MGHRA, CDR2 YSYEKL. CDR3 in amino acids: CASSQHQGGQGDEKLFF. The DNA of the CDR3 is TGCGCCAGCAGCCAACACCAAGGGGGACAGGGAGACGAAAAACTGTTTTTT.

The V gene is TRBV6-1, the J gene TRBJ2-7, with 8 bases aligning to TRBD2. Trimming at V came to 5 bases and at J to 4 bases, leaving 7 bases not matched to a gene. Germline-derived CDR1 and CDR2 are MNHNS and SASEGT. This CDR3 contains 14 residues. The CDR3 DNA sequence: TGTGCCAGCAGTTCCGGGACTAGTCCTTACGAGCAGTACTTC. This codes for CASSSGTSPYEQYF.

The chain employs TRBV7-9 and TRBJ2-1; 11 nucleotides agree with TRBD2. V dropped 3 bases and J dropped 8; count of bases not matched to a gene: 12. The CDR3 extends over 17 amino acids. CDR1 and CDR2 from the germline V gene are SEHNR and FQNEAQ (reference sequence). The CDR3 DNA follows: TGTGCCAGCAGCTTTTGGATTAGTAGCGGGGGGGCCCATGAGCAGTTCTTC. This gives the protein CASSFWISSGGAHEQFF.

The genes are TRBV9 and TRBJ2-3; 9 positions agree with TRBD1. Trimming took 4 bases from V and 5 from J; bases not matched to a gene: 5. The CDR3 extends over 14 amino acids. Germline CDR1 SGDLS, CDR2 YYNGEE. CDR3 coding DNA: TGTGCCAGCAGCACCGGGACAGGGCGAGATACGCAGTATTTT. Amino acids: CASSTGTGRDTQYF.

The CDR3 region has the DNA TGTGCCAGCAGCGCCTTACAGGGTCCAGATACGCAGTATTTT. Protein: CASSALQGPDTQYF. The chain has TRBV5-5 and TRBJ2-3, with D tentatively TRBD1 (6 bases). The germline V and J ends were trimmed by 4 bases and 4 bases, with 13 bases remaining between them. The CDR3 totals 14 residues. Germline V gene sequence: CDR1 SGHKS, CDR2 YYEKEE (reference sequence).

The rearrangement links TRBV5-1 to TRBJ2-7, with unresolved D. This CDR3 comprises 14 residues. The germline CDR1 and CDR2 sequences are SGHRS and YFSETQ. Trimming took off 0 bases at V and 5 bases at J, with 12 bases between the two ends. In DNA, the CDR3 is TGCGCCAGCAGCTTGGCAAGGAATCAGGACGAGCAGTACTTC. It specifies CASSLARNQDEQYF.

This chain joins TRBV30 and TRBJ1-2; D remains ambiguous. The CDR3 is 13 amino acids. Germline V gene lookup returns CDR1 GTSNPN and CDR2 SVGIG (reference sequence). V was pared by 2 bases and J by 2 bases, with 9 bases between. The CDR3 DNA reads TGTGCCTGGAGTCCGACCCCCAACTATGGCTACACCTTC. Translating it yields CAWSPTPNYGYTF.

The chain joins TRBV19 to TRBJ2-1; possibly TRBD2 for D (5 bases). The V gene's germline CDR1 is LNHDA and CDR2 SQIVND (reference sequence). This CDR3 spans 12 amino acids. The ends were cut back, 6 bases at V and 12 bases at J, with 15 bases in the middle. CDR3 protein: CASRWVPGGQFF. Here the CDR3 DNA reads TGTGCCAGTAGATGGGTACCCGGAGGGCAGTTCTTC.

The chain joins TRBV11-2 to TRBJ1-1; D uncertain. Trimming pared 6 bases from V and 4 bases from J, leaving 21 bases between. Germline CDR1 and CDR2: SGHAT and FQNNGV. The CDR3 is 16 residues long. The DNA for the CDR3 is TGTGCCAGCAGGCCCTGGGATCTGGCGGAGCGCACTGAAGCTTTCTTT. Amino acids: CASRPWDLAERTEAFF. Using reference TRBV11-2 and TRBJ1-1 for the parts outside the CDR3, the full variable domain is EAGVAQSPRYKIIEKRQSVAFWCNPISGHATLYWYQQILGQGPKLLIQFQNNGVVDDSQLPKDRFSAERLKGVDSTLKIQPAKLEDSAVYLCASRPWDLAERTEAFFGQGTRLTVV.